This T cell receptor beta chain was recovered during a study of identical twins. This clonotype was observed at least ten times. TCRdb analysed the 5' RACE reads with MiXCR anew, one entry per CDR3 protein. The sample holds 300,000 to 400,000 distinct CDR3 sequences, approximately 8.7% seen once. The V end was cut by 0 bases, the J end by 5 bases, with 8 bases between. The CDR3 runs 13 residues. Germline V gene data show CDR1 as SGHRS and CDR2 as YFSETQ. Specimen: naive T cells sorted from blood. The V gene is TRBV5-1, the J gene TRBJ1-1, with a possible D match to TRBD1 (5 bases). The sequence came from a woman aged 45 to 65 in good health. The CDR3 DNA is TGCGCCAGCAGCTTGGATGGGGGGACTGAAGCTTTCTTT. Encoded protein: CASSLDGGTEAFF.